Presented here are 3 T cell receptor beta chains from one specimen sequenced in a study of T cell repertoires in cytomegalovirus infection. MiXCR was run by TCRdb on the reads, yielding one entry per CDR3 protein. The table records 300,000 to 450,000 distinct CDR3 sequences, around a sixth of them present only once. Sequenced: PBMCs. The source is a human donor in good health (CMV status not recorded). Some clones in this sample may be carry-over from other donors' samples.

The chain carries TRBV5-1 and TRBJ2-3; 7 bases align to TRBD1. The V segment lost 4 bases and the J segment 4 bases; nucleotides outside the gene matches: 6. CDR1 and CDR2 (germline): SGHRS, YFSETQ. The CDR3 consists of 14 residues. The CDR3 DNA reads TGCGCCAGCAGCCTGGGACAGCTACCAGATACGCAGTATTTT. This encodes CASSLGQLPDTQYF.

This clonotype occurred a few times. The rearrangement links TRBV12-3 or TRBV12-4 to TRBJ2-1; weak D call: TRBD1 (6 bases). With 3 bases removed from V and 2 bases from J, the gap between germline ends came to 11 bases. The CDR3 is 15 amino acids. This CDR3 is CASSLKGVAYNEQFF. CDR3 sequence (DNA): TGTGCCAGCAGTTTGAAGGGGGTCGCCTACAATGAGCAGTTCTTC.

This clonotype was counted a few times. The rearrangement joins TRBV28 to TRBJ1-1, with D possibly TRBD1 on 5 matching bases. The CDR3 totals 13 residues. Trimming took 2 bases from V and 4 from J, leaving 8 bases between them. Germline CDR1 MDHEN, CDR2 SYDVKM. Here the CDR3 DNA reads TGTGCCAGCAGTTTAATCGGGGGCACTGAAGCTTTCTTT. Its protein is CASSLIGGTEAFF.